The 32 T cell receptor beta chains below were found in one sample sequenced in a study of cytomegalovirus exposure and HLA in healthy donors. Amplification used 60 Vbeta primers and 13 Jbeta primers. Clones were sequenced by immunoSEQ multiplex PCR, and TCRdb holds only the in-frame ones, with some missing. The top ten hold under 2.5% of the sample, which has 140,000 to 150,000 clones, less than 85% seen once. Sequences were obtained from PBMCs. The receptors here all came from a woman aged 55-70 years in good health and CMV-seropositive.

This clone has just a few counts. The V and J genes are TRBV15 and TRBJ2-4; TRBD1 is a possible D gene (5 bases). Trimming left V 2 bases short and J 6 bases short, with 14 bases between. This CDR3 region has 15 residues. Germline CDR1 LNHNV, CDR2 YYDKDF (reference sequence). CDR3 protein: CATSRFGQVLNIQYF. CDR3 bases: TGTGCCACCAGCAGATTTGGACAAGTACTAAACATTCAGTACTTC.

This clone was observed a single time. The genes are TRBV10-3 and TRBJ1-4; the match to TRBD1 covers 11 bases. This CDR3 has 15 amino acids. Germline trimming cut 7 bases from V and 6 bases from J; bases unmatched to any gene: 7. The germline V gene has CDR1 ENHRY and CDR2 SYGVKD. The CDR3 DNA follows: TGTGCCATCAAGCGGGACAGGGGGTCCGATGAAAAACTGTTTTTT. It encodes CAIKRDRGSDEKLFF.

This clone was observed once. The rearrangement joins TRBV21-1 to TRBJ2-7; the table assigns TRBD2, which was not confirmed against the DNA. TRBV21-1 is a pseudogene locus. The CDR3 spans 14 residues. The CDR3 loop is CASSKEAGGREQYF. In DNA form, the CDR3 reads TGTGCCAGCAGCAAAGAAGCGGGAGGACGCGAGCAGTACTTC.

CDR3 DNA: TGCGCCAGCAGTCGTACTAGCGGGAGGGCGTGGGAGACCCAGTACTTC. Its protein is CASSRTSGRAWETQYF. This chain uses TRBV4-1 with TRBJ2-5, with 13 nucleotides matching TRBD2. The germline V gene has CDR1 MGHRA and CDR2 YSYEKL. Trimming took 6 bases from V and 5 from J; bases not matched to a gene: 9. The CDR3 has 16 amino acids.

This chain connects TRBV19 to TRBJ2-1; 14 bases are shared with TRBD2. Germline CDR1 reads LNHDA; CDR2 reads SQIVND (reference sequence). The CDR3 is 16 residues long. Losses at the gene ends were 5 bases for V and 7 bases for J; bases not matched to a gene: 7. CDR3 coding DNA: TGTGCCAGTAGTGGGACTAGCGGGAGAGTTGATAATGAGCAGTTCTTC. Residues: CASSGTSGRVDNEQFF.

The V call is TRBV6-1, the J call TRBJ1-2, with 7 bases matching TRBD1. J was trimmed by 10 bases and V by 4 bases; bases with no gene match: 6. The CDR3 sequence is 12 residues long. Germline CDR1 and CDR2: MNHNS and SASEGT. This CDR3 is CASSGRQGTYTF. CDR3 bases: TGTGCCAGCAGTGGCCGACAGGGAACCTACACCTTC.

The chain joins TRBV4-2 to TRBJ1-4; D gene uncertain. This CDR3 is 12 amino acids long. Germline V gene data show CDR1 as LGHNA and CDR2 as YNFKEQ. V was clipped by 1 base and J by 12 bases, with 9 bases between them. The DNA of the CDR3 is TGTGCCAGCAGCCAAGGGAGGGAGGAACTGTTTTTT. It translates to CASSQGREELFF.

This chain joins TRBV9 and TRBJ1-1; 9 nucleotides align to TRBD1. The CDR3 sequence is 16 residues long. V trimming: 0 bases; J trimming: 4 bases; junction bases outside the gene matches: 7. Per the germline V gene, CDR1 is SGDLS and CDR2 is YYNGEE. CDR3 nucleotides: TGTGCCAGCAGCGTAGCAGGACAGGGGCTTGGCACTGAAGCTTTCTTT. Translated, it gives CASSVAGQGLGTEAFF.

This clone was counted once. CDR3 loop: CASSLWEEGEAFF. In nucleotides, the CDR3 is TGTGCCAGCAGTTTATGGGAGGAGGGTGAAGCTTTCTTT. The chain recombines TRBV28 with TRBJ1-1, with unresolved D. Trimming stripped 0 bases from V and 7 bases from J, with 9 bases between. Germline lookup yields CDR1 MDHEN and CDR2 SYDVKM. This CDR3 is built from 13 residues.

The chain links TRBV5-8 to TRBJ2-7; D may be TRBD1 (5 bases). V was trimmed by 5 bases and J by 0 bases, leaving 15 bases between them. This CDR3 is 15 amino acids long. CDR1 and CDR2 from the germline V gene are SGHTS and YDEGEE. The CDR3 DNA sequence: TGTGCCAGCAGACAAGACAGTGTCAGCTCCTACGAGCAGTACTTC. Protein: CASRQDSVSSYEQYF.

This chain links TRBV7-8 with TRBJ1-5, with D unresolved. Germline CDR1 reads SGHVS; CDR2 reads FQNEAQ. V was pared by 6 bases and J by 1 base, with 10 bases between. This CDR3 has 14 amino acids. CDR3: CASSFMGSNQPQHF. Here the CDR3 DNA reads TGTGCCAGCAGTTTCATGGGCAGCAATCAGCCCCAGCATTTT.

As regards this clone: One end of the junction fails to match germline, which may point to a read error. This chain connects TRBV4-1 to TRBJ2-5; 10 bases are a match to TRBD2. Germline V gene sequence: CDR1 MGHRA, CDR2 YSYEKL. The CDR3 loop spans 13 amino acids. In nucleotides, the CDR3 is TGCGCCAGCAGCCAAGTGGGACTAGCGACCGTGAACTTC. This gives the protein CASSQVGLATVNF.

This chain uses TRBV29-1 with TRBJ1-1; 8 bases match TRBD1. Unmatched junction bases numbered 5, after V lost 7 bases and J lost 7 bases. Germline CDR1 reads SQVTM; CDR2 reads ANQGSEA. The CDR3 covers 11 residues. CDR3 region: CSGQGANEAFF. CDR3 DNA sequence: TGCAGCGGTCAGGGGGCGAATGAAGCTTTCTTT.

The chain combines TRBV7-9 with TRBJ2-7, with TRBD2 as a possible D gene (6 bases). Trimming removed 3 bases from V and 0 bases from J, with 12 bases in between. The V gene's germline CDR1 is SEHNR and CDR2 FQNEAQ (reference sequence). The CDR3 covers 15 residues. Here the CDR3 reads CASSLGDFSSYEQYF. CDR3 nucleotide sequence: TGTGCCAGCAGCTTGGGGGACTTCTCCTCCTACGAGCAGTACTTC.

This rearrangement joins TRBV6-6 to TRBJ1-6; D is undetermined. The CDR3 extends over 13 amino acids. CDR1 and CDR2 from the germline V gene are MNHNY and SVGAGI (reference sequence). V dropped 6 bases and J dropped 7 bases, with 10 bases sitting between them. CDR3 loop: CASRKPGNSPLHF. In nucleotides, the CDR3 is TGTGCCAGCAGAAAACCCGGGAATTCACCCCTCCACTTT.

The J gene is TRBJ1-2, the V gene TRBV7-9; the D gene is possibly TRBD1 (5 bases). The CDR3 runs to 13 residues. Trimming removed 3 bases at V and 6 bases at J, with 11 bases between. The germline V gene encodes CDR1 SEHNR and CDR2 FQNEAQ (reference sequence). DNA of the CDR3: TGTGCCAGCAGCTTCGCAGGGAATGATGGCTACACCTTC. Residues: CASSFAGNDGYTF.

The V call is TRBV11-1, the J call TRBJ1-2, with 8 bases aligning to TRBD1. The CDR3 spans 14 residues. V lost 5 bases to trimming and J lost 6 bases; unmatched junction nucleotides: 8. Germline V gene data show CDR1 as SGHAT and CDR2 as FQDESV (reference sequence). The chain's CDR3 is CASSTQKTGDGYTF. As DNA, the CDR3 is TGTGCCAGCAGCACTCAAAAGACAGGGGATGGCTACACCTTC.

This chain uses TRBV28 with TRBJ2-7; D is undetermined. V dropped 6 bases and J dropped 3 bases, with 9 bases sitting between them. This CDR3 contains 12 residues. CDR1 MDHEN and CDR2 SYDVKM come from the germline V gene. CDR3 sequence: CASSPIFYEQYF. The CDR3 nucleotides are TGTGCCAGCAGCCCAATTTTCTACGAGCAGTACTTC.

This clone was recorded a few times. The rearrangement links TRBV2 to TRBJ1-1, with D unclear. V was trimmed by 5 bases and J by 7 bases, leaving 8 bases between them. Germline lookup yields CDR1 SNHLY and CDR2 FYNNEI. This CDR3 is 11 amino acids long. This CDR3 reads CASSFADEAFF. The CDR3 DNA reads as TGTGCCAGCAGTTTTGCAGATGAAGCTTTCTTT.

The CDR3 DNA reads TGCAGCGTTGTGGTCTACTACAATGAGCAGTTCTTC. Translated: CSVVVYYNEQFF. The chain employs TRBV29-1 and TRBJ2-1; D gene uncertain. Germline V gene data show CDR1 as SQVTM and CDR2 as ANQGSEA. The germline V and J ends were trimmed by 4 bases and 3 bases, with 7 bases remaining between them. The CDR3 length is 12 residues.

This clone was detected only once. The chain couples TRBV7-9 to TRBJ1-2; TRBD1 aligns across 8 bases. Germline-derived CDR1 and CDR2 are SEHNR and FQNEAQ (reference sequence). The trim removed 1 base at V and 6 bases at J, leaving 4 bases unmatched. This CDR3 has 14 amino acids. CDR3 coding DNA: TGTGCCAGCAGCTTAGAACAGGGGGTCAATGGCTACACCTTC. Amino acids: CASSLEQGVNGYTF.

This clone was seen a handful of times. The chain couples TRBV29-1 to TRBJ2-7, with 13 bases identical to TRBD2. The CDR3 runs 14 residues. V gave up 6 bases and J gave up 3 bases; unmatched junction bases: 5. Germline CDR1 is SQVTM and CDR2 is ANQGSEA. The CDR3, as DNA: TGCAGCGTGTCGGGACTAGCGGGGTACTACGAGCAGTACTTC. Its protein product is CSVSGLAGYYEQYF.

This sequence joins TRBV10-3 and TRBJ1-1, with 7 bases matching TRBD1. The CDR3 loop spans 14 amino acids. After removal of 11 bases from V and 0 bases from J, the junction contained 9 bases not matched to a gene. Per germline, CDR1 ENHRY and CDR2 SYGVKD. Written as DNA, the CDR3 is TGTGCCTCCACGGGGACAGCAATGAACACTGAAGCTTTCTTT. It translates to CASTGTAMNTEAFF.

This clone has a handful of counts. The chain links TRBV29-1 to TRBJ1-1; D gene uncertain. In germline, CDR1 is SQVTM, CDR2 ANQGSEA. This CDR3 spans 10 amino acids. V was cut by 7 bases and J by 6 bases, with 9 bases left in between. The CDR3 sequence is CSAGVPEAFF. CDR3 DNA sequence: TGCAGCGCCGGAGTCCCTGAAGCTTTCTTT.

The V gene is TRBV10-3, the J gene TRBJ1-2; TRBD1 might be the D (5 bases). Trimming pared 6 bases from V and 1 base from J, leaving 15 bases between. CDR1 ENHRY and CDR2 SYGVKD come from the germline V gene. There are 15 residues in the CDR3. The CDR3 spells CAIRPGGDGNYGYTF. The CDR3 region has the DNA TGTGCCATCAGACCGGGGGGGGATGGTAACTATGGCTACACCTTC.

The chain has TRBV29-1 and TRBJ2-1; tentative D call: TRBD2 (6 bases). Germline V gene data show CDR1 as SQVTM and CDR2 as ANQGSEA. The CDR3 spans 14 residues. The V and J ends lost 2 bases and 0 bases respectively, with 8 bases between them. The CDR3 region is CSVETGASYNEQFF. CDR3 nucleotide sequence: TGCAGCGTTGAAACGGGAGCCTCCTACAATGAGCAGTTCTTC.

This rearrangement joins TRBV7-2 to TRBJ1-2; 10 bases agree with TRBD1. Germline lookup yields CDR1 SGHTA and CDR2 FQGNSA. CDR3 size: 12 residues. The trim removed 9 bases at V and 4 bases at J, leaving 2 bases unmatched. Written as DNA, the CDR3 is TGTGCCAGGGGACAGGGGAGCTATGGCTACACCTTC. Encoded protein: CARGQGSYGYTF.

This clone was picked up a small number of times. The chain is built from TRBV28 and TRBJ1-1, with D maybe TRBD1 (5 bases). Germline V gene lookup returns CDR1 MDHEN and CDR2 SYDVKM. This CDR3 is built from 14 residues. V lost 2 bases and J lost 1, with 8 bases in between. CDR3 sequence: CASSLRGRNTEAFF. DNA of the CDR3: TGTGCCAGCAGTTTAAGGGGAAGGAACACTGAAGCTTTCTTT.

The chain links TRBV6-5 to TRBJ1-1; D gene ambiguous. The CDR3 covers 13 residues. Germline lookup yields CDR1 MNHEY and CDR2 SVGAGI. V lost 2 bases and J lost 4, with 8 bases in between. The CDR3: CASSYGRLTEAFF. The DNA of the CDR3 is TGTGCCAGCAGTTACGGGAGGCTCACTGAAGCTTTCTTT.

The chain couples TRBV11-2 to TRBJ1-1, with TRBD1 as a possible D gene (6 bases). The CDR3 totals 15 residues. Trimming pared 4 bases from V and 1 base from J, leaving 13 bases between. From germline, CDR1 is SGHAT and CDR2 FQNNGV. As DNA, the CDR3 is TGTGCCAGCAGCTCGACAACAGGGCGGAACACTGAAGCTTTCTTT. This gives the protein CASSSTTGRNTEAFF.

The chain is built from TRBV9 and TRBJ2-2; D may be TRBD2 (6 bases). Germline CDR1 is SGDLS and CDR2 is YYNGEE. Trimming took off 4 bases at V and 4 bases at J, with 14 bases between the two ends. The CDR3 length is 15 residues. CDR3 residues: CASSPSPGGTGELFF. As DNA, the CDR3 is TGTGCCAGCAGCCCAAGTCCCGGGGGCACCGGGGAGCTGTTTTTT.

The CDR3 sequence is CASSWRDGTGELFF. For the CDR3, the DNA is TGCGCCAGCAGCTGGAGGGACGGAACCGGGGAGCTGTTTTTT. The chain recombines TRBV5-1 with TRBJ2-2, with a tentative D call TRBD2 (6 bases). The CDR3 sequence is 14 residues long. V lost 3 bases and J lost 5, with 11 bases in between. Germline-derived CDR1 and CDR2 are SGHRS and YFSETQ.